This T cell receptor beta chain was found in a study of blood T cell repertoires in COVID-19. Study at large: The analysed material was cDNA or gDNA that came from T cells, B-cell-depleted T cells, or PBMCs.

The CDR3 is made up of 19 amino acids. Trimming at V came to 0 bases and at J to 4 bases, leaving 17 bases not matched to a gene. As originally analysed: Reference gene primer amplification in the assay estimated nucleated cell counts. Clones were read by immunoSEQ multiplex PCR, and TCRdb kept only the in-frame ones, dropping some. V and J calls and clone size follow that table, whereas D and trimming were derived from the DNA. The data contain some 64,000 clones, approximately 79% of them singletons. The V gene is TRBV23-1, the J gene TRBJ2-7; 8 nucleotides align to TRBD2. TRBV23-1 is filed as an ORF, its function uncertain. The clonotype originates from a man in his sixties with acute or convalescent COVID-19. Sequencing input: peripheral blood. CDR3 residues: CASSQSDPAGAAGHYEQYF. The CDR3 DNA is TGCGCCAGCAGTCAATCGGATCCAGCGGGAGCAGCCGGACATTACGAGCAGTACTTC.